The clone carrying this TCR beta chain was counted ten times or more. Antigen: not known. The data originate from a study of identical twins. Template switching created a universal primer site, and the cDNA included unique molecular identifiers. TCRdb re-analysed the 5' RACE reads in MiXCR, keeping a single row per CDR3 protein. The sample comprises under 300,000 distinct CDR3 sequences, about 12% of which are singletons, and about 4.1% rests with the top ten. Germline-derived CDR1 and CDR2 are MNHEY and SVGAGI. V was pared by 4 bases and J by 3 bases, with 5 bases of the junction left unmatched. CDR3 size: 14 residues. Whole-study results and caveats: Findings depended on cross-sectional statistics rather than tracking the same donors. In cord blood, abundant beta clonotypes had fewer insertions; memory showed no trend.

This sample was also put to use in a study of yellow fever vaccine responses in identical twins. That work contributes: Each twin's T cell response to the vaccine was reported to look partly convergent and partly personalized.

The V and J genes are TRBV6-5 and TRBJ2-7; 8 positions match TRBD1. The sequence derives from a woman aged 18-29 years in good health. The specimen sequenced was memory (CD45RO+) T cells sorted from blood. The CDR3 nucleotides are TGTGCCAGCAGTTCTTACAGGGGGAGCTACGAGCAGTACTTC. Protein sequence: CASSSYRGSYEQYF.